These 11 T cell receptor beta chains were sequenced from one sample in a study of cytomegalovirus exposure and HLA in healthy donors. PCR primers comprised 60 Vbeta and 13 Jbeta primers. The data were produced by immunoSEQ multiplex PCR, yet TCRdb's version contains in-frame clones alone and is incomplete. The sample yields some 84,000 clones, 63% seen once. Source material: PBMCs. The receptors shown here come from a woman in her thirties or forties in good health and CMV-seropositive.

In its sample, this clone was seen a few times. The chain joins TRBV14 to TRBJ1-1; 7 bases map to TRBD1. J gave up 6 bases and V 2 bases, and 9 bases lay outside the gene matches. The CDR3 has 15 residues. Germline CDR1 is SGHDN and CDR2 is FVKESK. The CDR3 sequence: CASSQFRDRPSEAFF. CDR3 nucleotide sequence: TGTGCCAGCAGCCAATTCCGGGACAGACCGTCTGAAGCTTTCTTT. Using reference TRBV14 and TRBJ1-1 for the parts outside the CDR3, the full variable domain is EAGVTQFPSHSVIEKGQTVTLRCDPISGHDNLYWYRRVMGKEIKFLLHFVKESKQDESGMPNNRFLAERTGGTYSTLKVQPAELEDSGVYFCASSQFRDRPSEAFFGQGTRLTVV.

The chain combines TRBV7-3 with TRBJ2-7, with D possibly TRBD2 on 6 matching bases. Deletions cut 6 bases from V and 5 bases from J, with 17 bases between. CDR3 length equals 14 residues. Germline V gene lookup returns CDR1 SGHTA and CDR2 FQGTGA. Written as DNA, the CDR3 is TGTGCCAGCAGTTTGGGATTTCGCGGGGACGAGCAGTACTTC. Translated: CASSLGFRGDEQYF.

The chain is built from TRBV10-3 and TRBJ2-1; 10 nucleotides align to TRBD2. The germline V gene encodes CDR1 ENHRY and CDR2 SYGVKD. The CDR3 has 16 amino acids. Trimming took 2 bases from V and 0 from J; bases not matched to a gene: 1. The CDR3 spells CAISEASGSSYNEQFF. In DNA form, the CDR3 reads TGTGCCATCAGTGAGGCTAGCGGGAGCTCCTACAATGAGCAGTTCTTC.

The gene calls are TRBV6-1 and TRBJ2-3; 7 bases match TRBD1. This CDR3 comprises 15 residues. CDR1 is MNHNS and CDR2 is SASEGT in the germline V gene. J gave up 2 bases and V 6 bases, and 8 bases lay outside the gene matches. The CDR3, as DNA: TGTGCCAGCAGATCCACGGGGACAGTCACAGATACGCAGTATTTT. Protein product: CASRSTGTVTDTQYF.

The CDR3 DNA reads as TGCAGCGTTGAAGCTAGCGGGAGAGAGAATGAGCAGTTCTTC. Translating gives CSVEASGRENEQFF. The chain couples TRBV29-1 to TRBJ2-1, with 10 positions matching TRBD2. Germline lookup yields CDR1 SQVTM and CDR2 ANQGSEA. The CDR3 has 14 amino acids. Trimming removed 1 base from V and 7 bases from J; junction bases left unmatched: 4.

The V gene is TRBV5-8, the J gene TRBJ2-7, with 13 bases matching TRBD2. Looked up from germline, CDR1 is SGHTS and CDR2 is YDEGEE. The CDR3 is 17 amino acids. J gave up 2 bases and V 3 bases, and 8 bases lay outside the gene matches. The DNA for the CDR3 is TGTGCCAGCAGCTCACAGCCTGGACTAGCGGGAGCCTACGAGCAGTACTTC. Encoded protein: CASSSQPGLAGAYEQYF.

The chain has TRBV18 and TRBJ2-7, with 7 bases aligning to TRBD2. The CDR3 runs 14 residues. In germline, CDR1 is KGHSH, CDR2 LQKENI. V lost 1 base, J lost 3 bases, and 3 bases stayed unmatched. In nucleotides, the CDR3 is TGTGCCAGCTCACCACTAGCGGGTTTCTACGAGCAGTACTTC. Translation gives CASSPLAGFYEQYF.

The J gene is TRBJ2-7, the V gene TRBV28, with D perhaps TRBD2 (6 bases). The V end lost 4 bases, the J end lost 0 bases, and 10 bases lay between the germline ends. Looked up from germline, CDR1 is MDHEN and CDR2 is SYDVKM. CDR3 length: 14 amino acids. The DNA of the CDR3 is TGTGCCAGCAGTTCGAGCGGGCTCTCCTACGAGCAGTACTTC. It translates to CASSSSGLSYEQYF. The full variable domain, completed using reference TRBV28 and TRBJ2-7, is DVKVTQSSRYLVKRTGEKVFLECVQDMDHENMFWYRQDPGLGLRLIYFSYDVKMKEKGDIPEGYSVSREKKERFSLILESASTNQTSMYLCASSSSGLSYEQYFGPGTRLTVT.

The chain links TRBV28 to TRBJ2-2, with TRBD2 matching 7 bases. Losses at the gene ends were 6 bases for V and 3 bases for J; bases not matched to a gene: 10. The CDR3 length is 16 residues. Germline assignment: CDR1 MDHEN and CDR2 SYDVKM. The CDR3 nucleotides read TGTGCCAGCAGCCCGGGACTAAGGGAAGACACCGGGGAGCTGTTTTTT. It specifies CASSPGLREDTGELFF.

CDR3 protein: CASSLEASGSTDTQYF. CDR3 coding DNA: TGCGCCAGCAGCTTGGAGGCTAGCGGGAGCACAGATACGCAGTATTTT. The genes are TRBV5-1 and TRBJ2-3, with TRBD2 matching over 8 bases. The CDR3 length is 16 residues. V lost 0 bases, J lost 0 bases, and 3 bases stayed unmatched. From germline, CDR1 is SGHRS and CDR2 YFSETQ.

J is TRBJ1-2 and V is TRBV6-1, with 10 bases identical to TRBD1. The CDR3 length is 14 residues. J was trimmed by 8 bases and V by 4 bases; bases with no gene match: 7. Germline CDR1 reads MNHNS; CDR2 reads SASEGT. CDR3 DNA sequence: TGTGCCAGCAGTGGGCGTGGGACAGGGGACGGCTACACCTTC. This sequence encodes CASSGRGTGDGYTF.